The sequence of this T cell receptor (beta chain) was determined in a study of cytomegalovirus exposure and HLA in healthy donors. General study results and limits: A missense DCLRE1C variant was associated with V- and J-gene trimming of TCR beta chains in a later analysis, and an independent cohort replicated the association. Judged likely to be a sequencing artifact was a cluster of highly shared sequence variants. A classifier reportedly called cytomegalovirus status with high sensitivity and specificity.

Use of 60 Vbeta and 13 Jbeta primers characterized the PCR. Sequencing was performed with immunoSEQ multiplex PCR; in TCRdb, only in-frame clones are kept and a portion is missing. The repertoire holds over 200,000 clones, with just over 75% as singletons. The CDR3 has 15 amino acids. V lost 3 bases and J lost 3, with 11 bases in between. Germline CDR1 SGHAT, CDR2 FQDESV (reference sequence). This clone was recorded once. The antigen is not known. This TCR was recovered from an older woman in good health and CMV-seropositive. Sequencing input: PBMCs. V usage is TRBV11-1 and J usage is TRBJ2-2; D call uncertain. CDR3 nucleotide sequence: TGTGCCAGCAGCTTGAGAGTTATGGACACCGGGGAGCTGTTTTTT. This codes for CASSLRVMDTGELFF.